This is a list of T cell receptor beta chains from one sample in a study of cytomegalovirus exposure and HLA in healthy donors. The table came from immunoSEQ multiplex PCR; TCRdb's copy has only in-frame clones and leaves some out. The table has fewer than 250,000 clones, 80% to 90% seen once. Sequencing was done on a sample of PBMCs. The receptors were gathered from a man between 18 and 35 years old in good health and CMV-seronegative. Both conserved end residues are part of each CDR3. Fields, in order: clone size, D gene, V gene, J gene, CDR3 protein, CDR3 DNA. D genes are given only for firm matches. Clone size appears in some rows only: once, few, many, or a class for an expanded clone.

once	NA	TRBV5-1	TRBJ2-1	CASSLSAYNEQFF	TGCGCCAGCAGTCTTTCTGCCTACAATGAGCAGTTCTTC
NA	NA	TRBV4-1	TRBJ2-1	CASSRGLFPNEQFF	TGCGCCAGCAGCCGTGGACTATTCCCGAATGAGCAGTTCTTC
NA	TRBD2	TRBV7-9	TRBJ2-5	CASSLSRTSGGYRETQYF	TGTGCCAGCAGCTTATCCCGGACTAGCGGGGGCTACCGGGAGACCCAGTACTTC
NA	NA	TRBV5-6	TRBJ1-2	CASSLGGNYGYTF	TGTGCCAGCAGCTTGGGCGGGAACTATGGCTACACCTTC
NA	NA	TRBV10-3	TRBJ2-3	CAISEFSGSTDTQYF	TGTGCCATCAGTGAGTTCAGCGGAAGCACAGATACGCAGTATTTT
NA	NA	TRBV19	TRBJ1-5	CASSQRTGNQPQHF	TGTGCCAGTAGTCAAAGGACAGGCAATCAGCCCCAGCATTTT
NA	NA	TRBV29-1	TRBJ1-1	CSVDRGRPNTEAFF	TGCAGCGTGGATCGCGGAAGGCCTAACACTGAAGCTTTCTTT
NA	NA	TRBV7-6	TRBJ2-5	CASSLRGPMETQYF	TGTGCCAGCAGCTTAAGAGGGCCAATGGAGACCCAGTACTTC
NA	NA	TRBV5-4	TRBJ2-1	CASSLGQGPYNEQFF	TGTGCCAGCAGCTTGGGGCAGGGCCCCTACAATGAGCAGTTCTTC
NA	TRBD1	TRBV7-6	TRBJ2-7	CASSLVRTGLVYEQYF	TGTGCCAGCAGCTTAGTTCGGACAGGATTAGTCTACGAGCAGTACTTC
NA	NA	TRBV9	TRBJ2-7	CASSVSGTSYEQYF	TGTGCCAGCAGCGTCTCAGGAACCTCCTACGAGCAGTACTTC
few	TRBD1	TRBV2	TRBJ1-2	CASSDRQGSGYTF	TGTGCCAGCAGTGACAGACAGGGGAGTGGCTACACCTTC
NA	NA	TRBV28	TRBJ1-2	CASSLSPGLGYTF	TGTGCCAGCAGTTTATCTCCAGGGCTTGGCTACACCTTC
NA	TRBD2	TRBV9	TRBJ2-3	CASSLASGGSDTQYF	TGTGCCAGCAGCTTGGCTAGCGGGGGCTCAGATACGCAGTATTTT
NA	NA	TRBV4-3	TRBJ1-3	CASSQEMAAIAGAIYF	TGCGCCAGCAGCCAAGAAATGGCCGCGATCGCCGGGGCCATATATTTT
NA	TRBD2	TRBV4-3	TRBJ2-3	CASSQDLASGSPPIGPDTQYF	TGCGCCAGCAGCCAAGATCTGGCTAGCGGGAGCCCCCCGATAGGTCCAGATACGCAGTATTTT
NA	TRBD2	TRBV7-6	TRBJ2-1	CASSLVGTSGYNEQFF	TGTGCCAGCAGCTTAGTGGGGACTAGCGGATACAATGAGCAGTTCTTC
NA	TRBD2	TRBV18	TRBJ2-7	CASSFSGRPPYEQYF	TGTGCCAGCTCATTTAGCGGGAGGCCCCCCTACGAGCAGTACTTC
NA	NA	TRBV4-3	TRBJ1-6	CASSRRQSYNSPLHF	TGCGCCAGCAGCAGAAGACAGTCTTATAATTCACCCCTCCACTTT
NA	NA	TRBV6-1	TRBJ2-5	CASKDRGLVETQYF	TGTGCCAGCAAGGACAGAGGCCTCGTGGAGACCCAGTACTTC
NA	NA	TRBV27	TRBJ2-3	CASTWTGGTDTQYF	TGTGCCAGCACGTGGACAGGAGGGACAGATACGCAGTATTTT
NA	NA	TRBV18	TRBJ2-5	CASSLTAQETQYF	TGTGCCAGCTCACTGACAGCCCAAGAGACCCAGTACTTC
NA	NA	TRBV7-2	TRBJ2-3	CASSLISSPIPFTDTQYF	TGTGCCAGCAGCTTGATTAGCAGTCCCATACCATTCACAGATACGCAGTATTTT
NA	NA	TRBV19	TRBJ1-2	CASSIRFGGAYGYTF	TGTGCCAGTAGTATTCGGTTTGGCGGCGCTTATGGCTACACCTTC
NA	NA	TRBV5-8	TRBJ2-5	CASSLVPSGPFQETQYF	TGTGCCAGCAGCTTGGTTCCTTCAGGGCCGTTCCAAGAGACCCAGTACTTC
NA	TRBD2	TRBV5-4	TRBJ2-5	CASSPLAGGPIETQYF	TGTGCCAGCAGCCCACTAGCGGGAGGGCCGATCGAGACCCAGTACTTC
NA	TRBD1	TRBV7-2	TRBJ1-2	CASSVTGVFLGGYTF	TGTGCCAGCAGCGTAACAGGGGTATTCTTGGGTGGCTACACCTTC
NA	NA	TRBV6-6	TRBJ2-7	CASSSYSPGYEQYF	TGTGCCAGCAGTTCCTATTCGCCGGGATACGAGCAGTACTTC
once	TRBD2	TRBV27	TRBJ2-5	CASSQTLATSGGKETQYF	TGTGCCAGCAGCCAAACTCTAGCGACTAGCGGGGGAAAAGAGACCCAGTACTTC
once	TRBD2	TRBV7-9	TRBJ2-1	CASSPGRVGLEIAEQFF	TGTGCCAGCAGCCCTGGCAGGGTGGGACTAGAAATCGCGGAGCAGTTCTTC
NA	TRBD1	TRBV11-2	TRBJ2-7	CASSLGQVLYEQYF	TGTGCCAGCAGCTTGGGACAGGTCCTCTACGAGCAGTACTTC
NA	TRBD1	TRBV19	TRBJ1-6	CASSEPLGTGFSPLHF	TGTGCCAGTAGTGAGCCCCTCGGGACAGGGTTTTCACCCCTCCACTTT
NA	NA	TRBV28	TRBJ2-5	CASSFVGGWETQYF	TGTGCCAGCAGTTTTGTGGGGGGATGGGAGACCCAGTACTTC
NA	TRBD1	TRBV25-1	TRBJ1-2	CASSDSEPGGAGSHGYTF	TGTGCCAGCAGTGATTCCGAACCAGGGGGCGCTGGGTCCCATGGCTACACCTTC
NA	NA	TRBV15	TRBJ2-7	CATSSALLTYEQYF	TGTGCCACCAGCAGCGCCTTACTCACCTACGAGCAGTACTTC
NA	NA	TRBV7-2	TRBJ2-3	CASSLISRTDTQYF	TGTGCCAGCAGCCTGATTTCGAGGACAGATACGCAGTATTTT
NA	NA	TRBV7-6	TRBJ2-7	CASSLGGGYEQYF	TGTGCCAGCAGCTTAGGGGGCGGTTACGAGCAGTACTTC
NA	NA	TRBV28	TRBJ1-5	CASSLKEGPQHF	TGTGCCAGCAGTCTAAAAGAGGGGCCCCAGCATTTT
few	TRBD2	TRBV5-1	TRBJ2-2	CASSSRTSGVNTGELFF	TGCGCCAGCAGCTCCCGGACTAGCGGGGTGAACACCGGGGAGCTGTTTTTT
NA	TRBD1	TRBV18	TRBJ1-2	CASSENRGRSYTF	TGTGCCAGCTCAGAGAACAGGGGGCGAAGCTACACCTTC
NA	TRBD1	TRBV4-3	TRBJ1-6	CASSQALDRGSPLHF	TGCGCCAGCAGCCAAGCCCTGGACAGGGGTTCACCCCTCCACTTT
NA	NA	TRBV7-2	TRBJ1-1	CASSSPLNTEAFF	TGTGCCAGCAGCTCCCCCCTAAACACTGAAGCTTTCTTT
NA	TRBD2	TRBV2	TRBJ2-2	CASSLTGGTGELFF	TGTGCCAGCAGCCTGACGGGGGGTACCGGGGAGCTGTTTTTT
NA	TRBD1	TRBV7-6	TRBJ1-2	CASSLAGQGPLGYGYTF	TGTGCCAGCAGCTTGGCGGGACAGGGCCCCCTAGGCTATGGCTACACCTTC
NA	TRBD1	TRBV6-5	TRBJ1-2	CASSYLGTANYGYTF	TGTGCCAGCAGTTACCTCGGGACAGCTAACTATGGCTACACCTTC
NA	TRBD1	TRBV7-9	TRBJ1-6	CATSGTGNSPLHF	TGTGCAACGTCCGGGACAGGAAATTCACCCCTCCACTTT
few	NA	TRBV7-8	TRBJ1-2	CASSSRDMNYGYTF	TGTGCCAGCAGCTCCCGGGACATGAACTATGGCTACACCTTC
NA	NA	TRBV7-2	TRBJ2-5	CASERNEVKETQYF	TGTGCCAGCGAGCGAAATGAGGTGAAAGAGACCCAGTACTTC
NA	NA	TRBV7-2	TRBJ2-7	CASSLVAGKYEQYF	TGTGCCAGCAGCTTAGTTGCGGGGAAGTACGAGCAGTACTTC
NA	TRBD2	TRBV2	TRBJ2-3	CASSGRAGVDTQYF	TGTGCCAGCAGTGGCCGGGCGGGAGTAGATACGCAGTATTTT